Below, 12 T cell receptor beta chains from the same sample are listed, as sequenced in a study of blood T cell repertoires in COVID-19. Using immunoSEQ multiplex PCR, the repertoire was profiled, and TCRdb retains in-frame clones only, with some absent. The sample yields about 460,000 clones, more than 85% seen once. Sample: PBMCs or T cells enriched from blood (not recorded which). The source of these receptors is a woman aged 55-70 years who had recovered from COVID-19.

The genes are TRBV2 and TRBJ1-5; TRBD1 agrees at 7 bases. Germline loops: CDR1 SNHLY, CDR2 FYNNEI. The CDR3 sequence is 15 residues long. The J segment lost 4 bases and the V segment lost 5 bases, leaving 8 bases of the junction unmatched. CDR3 region: CASSFDRVGNQPQHF. Here the CDR3 DNA reads TGTGCCAGCAGTTTCGACAGGGTCGGTAATCAGCCCCAGCATTTT.

J is TRBJ2-3 and V is TRBV12-3 or TRBV12-4; tentatively, D is TRBD2 (5 bases). V was cut by 6 bases and J by 10 bases, with 11 bases left in between. CDR3 size: 11 residues. CDR3 in amino acids: CASRSLGAQYF. The CDR3 DNA reads as TGTGCCAGCAGGTCCCTCGGGGCGCAGTATTTT.

This chain links TRBV14 with TRBJ2-2; TRBD2 is a possible D gene (6 bases). Germline V gene data show CDR1 as SGHDN and CDR2 as FVKESK. The ends were cut back, 0 bases at V and 2 bases at J, with 13 bases in the middle. The CDR3 is made up of 17 amino acids. The CDR3 DNA follows: TGTGCCAGCAGCCAAGATTCAGGGAGGATTAACACCGGGGAGCTGTTTTTT. It specifies CASSQDSGRINTGELFF.

The V and J genes are TRBV24-1 and TRBJ2-2, with 8 bases identical to TRBD1. Germline V lookup: CDR1 KGHDR, CDR2 SFDVKD. J gave up 5 bases and V 4 bases, and 2 bases lay outside the gene matches. CDR3 length: 14 residues. CDR3 DNA sequence: TGTGCCACCAGTGAACAGGGGGTTACCGGGGAGCTGTTTTTT. This gives the protein CATSEQGVTGELFF.

The V gene is TRBV5-6, the J gene TRBJ2-7; the D gene is possibly TRBD1 (5 bases). V lost 2 bases to trimming and J lost 6 bases, with 12 bases between them. This CDR3 has 13 residues. The germline V gene has CDR1 SGHDT and CDR2 YYEEEE. This CDR3 reads CASSLELRGEQYV. Written as DNA, the CDR3 is TGTGCCAGCAGCTTAGAATTAAGGGGCGAGCAGTACGTC.

This clone showed up just once. The chain has TRBV5-1 and TRBJ2-4; D not certain. This CDR3 is built from 16 residues. Trimming cost V 0 bases and J 0 bases, with 10 bases left between them. Per the germline V gene, CDR1 is SGHRS and CDR2 is YFSETQ. The CDR3 protein is CASSLGSRLAKNIQYF. The CDR3, as DNA: TGCGCCAGCAGCTTGGGATCGAGACTAGCCAAAAACATTCAGTACTTC.

The CDR3 loop is CASSRDRGQTEAFF. The DNA for the CDR3 is TGTGCCAGCAGTCGGGACAGGGGGCAGACTGAAGCTTTCTTT. The V call is TRBV7-2, the J call TRBJ1-1, with 12 bases fitting TRBD1. Trimming at V came to 6 bases and at J to 5 bases, leaving 4 bases not matched to a gene. There are 14 residues in the CDR3. Per the germline V gene, CDR1 is SGHTA and CDR2 is FQGNSA.

V gene TRBV29-1 combines with J gene TRBJ1-1, with 7 bases fitting TRBD1. The CDR3 runs to 13 residues. The germline V gene has CDR1 SQVTM and CDR2 ANQGSEA. With 7 bases clipped from V and 4 bases from J, the junction kept 9 bases outside the gene matches. CDR3 sequence reads: CSGEQGSSTEAFF. The CDR3 DNA reads as TGCAGCGGCGAACAGGGGTCTAGCACTGAAGCTTTCTTT.

CDR3: CASSNTHRFRETQYF. Here the CDR3 DNA reads TGTGCCAGCAGCAACACCCATCGGTTTCGGGAGACCCAGTACTTC. The V call is TRBV21-1, the J call TRBJ2-5; TRBD2 is taken as the D call from the table, unchecked against the DNA. TRBV21-1 is flagged as a pseudogene. The length of the CDR3 is 15 residues.

The gene calls are TRBV27 and TRBJ2-1, with 11 bases lining up with TRBD1. Germline-derived CDR1 and CDR2 are MNHEY and SMNVEV (reference sequence). Trimming removed 7 bases from V and 9 bases from J; junction bases left unmatched: 8. The CDR3 has 14 amino acids. CDR3 residues: CASTPGQGGSEQFF. CDR3 sequence (DNA): TGTGCCAGCACCCCGGGACAGGGGGGGAGTGAGCAGTTCTTC.

This chain joins TRBV2 and TRBJ2-7, with 9 bases that match TRBD1. The length of the CDR3 is 15 residues. Per the germline V gene, CDR1 is SNHLY and CDR2 is FYNNEI. V lost 9 bases and J lost 0; bases outside the gene matches: 9. Here the CDR3 DNA reads TGTGCCAGTCTTCATCGGACAGGGGCCTCCTACGAGCAGTACTTC. Its translation is CASLHRTGASYEQYF.

This clone was detected only once. The chain joins TRBV6-5 to TRBJ1-4, with D tentatively TRBD1 (6 bases). CDR1 MNHEY and CDR2 SVGAGI come from the germline V gene. Trimming took off 7 bases at V and 11 bases at J, with 11 bases between the two ends. The CDR3 extends over 11 amino acids. CDR3 protein: CASTRGEKLFF. CDR3 in DNA: TGTGCCAGCACCAGGGGTGAGAAACTGTTTTTT.